The clone carrying this T cell receptor (beta chain) was seen a few times. Sequenced by immunoSEQ multiplex PCR; TCRdb stores in-frame clones only, minus some. The sample lists about a million clones; around three quarters were seen once. This specimen belongs to a study of shared clonotypes between healthy human individuals. V lost 4 bases and J 4 bases, leaving 10 bases between the germline ends. Germline assignment: CDR1 SQVTM and CDR2 ANQGSEA. The CDR3 totals 12 residues. Caucasian adults residing in Nashville, Tennessee made up all the donors. The clonotype originates from a man younger than 35 in good health. Some clones in this sample may be carry-over from other donors' samples. The material sequenced was memory CD4+ T cells from PBMCs. Subset noted: CD45RA-negative fraction. The chain combines TRBV29-1 with TRBJ1-1; D not certain. CDR3 sequence: CSVARGFTEAFF. As DNA, the CDR3 is TGCAGCGTTGCGAGAGGGTTCACTGAAGCTTTCTTT.